This T cell receptor (beta chain) came from a study of blood T cell repertoires in COVID-19. Study information: The United States, Italy and Spain supplied acute and convalescent COVID-19 samples. Nucleic acid was either cDNA or gDNA, and it came from T cells, B-cell-depleted T cells, or PBMCs.

In the original analysis: Nucleated cell number was recorded as an estimate derived from reference gene primer amplification. Only in-frame clones appear in the TCRdb table, and some are missing; sequencing was by immunoSEQ multiplex PCR. V and J calls and clone size come straight from that table; D and trimming were deduced from the DNA. The sample consists of about 350,000 clones, more than 75% of them appearing once. This study enrolled people aged roughly 18 to 90 from about two dozen US geographic areas. Looked up from germline, CDR1 is LNHDA and CDR2 is SQIVND (reference sequence). With 5 bases removed from V and 4 bases from J, the gap between germline ends came to 6 bases. The CDR3 covers 11 residues.

The material sequenced was PBMCs or T cells enriched from blood (not recorded which). This TCR was recovered from a woman in her thirties who had recovered from COVID-19. The gene calls are TRBV19 and TRBJ2-7, with D perhaps matching TRBD1 (6 bases). DNA for the CDR3: TGTGCCAGTAGTGACAGGTACGAGCAGTACTTC. Encoded protein: CASSDRYEQYF.